These T cell receptor beta chains were read from a single sample in a study of T cell repertoires in cytomegalovirus infection. TCRdb used MiXCR to reprocess the reads, holding one entry per CDR3 protein. The table records hundreds of thousands of distinct CDR3 sequences, roughly 16% of them present only once. Sample: PBMCs. These TCRs come from a human donor in good health (CMV status not recorded). Some clones in this sample may be carry-over from other donors' samples. CDR3s include the opening cysteine and the closing phenylalanine or tryptophan. A D gene is named only where the DNA matches it firmly. Size is omitted from some rows. Given values are once, few, many or a class for expanded clones.

clone_size | d_call | j_call | v_call | cdr3_aa | cdr3_nt
many | NA | TRBJ2-7 | TRBV7-2 | CASSEAGYEQYF | TGTGCCAGCAGCGAAGCTGGGTACGAGCAGTACTTC
NA | NA | TRBJ2-3 | TRBV7-3 | CASSLSEGPGTDTQYF | TGTGCCAGCAGCTTAAGTGAAGGACCGGGCACAGATACGCAGTATTTT
many | TRBD1 | TRBJ1-6 | TRBV28 | CASKQGGIGNSPLHF | TGTGCCAGCAAACAGGGGGGTATAGGTAATTCACCCCTCCACTTT
NA | TRBD2 | TRBJ2-5 | TRBV5-1 | CASSFRPTSGGPTQETQYF | TGCGCCAGCAGCTTTAGGCCCACTAGCGGGGGGCCGACACAAGAGACCCAGTACTTC
few | NA | TRBJ2-2 | TRBV7-7 | CASSLAPRSGELFF | TGTGCTAGCAGCTTAGCCCCAAGGTCCGGGGAGCTGTTTTTT
NA | TRBD1 | TRBJ2-1 | TRBV20-1 | CSAPAGQGAGEQFF | TGCAGTGCCCCAGCCGGACAGGGGGCGGGTGAGCAGTTCTTC
few | TRBD2 | TRBJ2-5 | TRBV19 | CASRGGGQETQYF | TGTGCCAGTAGGGGGGGGGGGCAAGAGACCCAGTACTTC
NA | TRBD1 | TRBJ1-1 | TRBV19 | CASKGTGTSLNTEAFF | TGTGCCAGTAAGGGGACAGGGACATCTCTGAACACTGAAGCTTTCTTT
NA | TRBD1 | TRBJ1-1 | TRBV2 | CASSRQGPLNTEAFF | TGTGCCAGCAGCCGACAGGGCCCCCTGAACACTGAAGCTTTCTTT
few | NA | TRBJ2-3 | TRBV20-1 | CSALAGGSTDTQYF | TGCAGTGCCCTGGCGGGCGGGAGCACAGATACGCAGTATTTT
NA | NA | TRBJ2-3 | TRBV4-3 | CASSQESGLTYTDTQYF | TGCGCCAGCAGCCAAGAGTCAGGACTAACCTACACAGATACGCAGTATTTT
NA | NA | TRBJ1-1 | TRBV7-9 | CASSLTITDTEAFF | TGTGCCAGCAGCTTAACTATAACGGACACTGAAGCTTTCTTT
NA | NA | TRBJ1-3 | TRBV7-9 | CATLGRSSGNTIYF | TGTGCCACCTTGGGTCGGAGCTCTGGAAACACCATATATTTT
few | NA | TRBJ1-4 | TRBV20-1 | CSARDLGVSNEKLFF | TGCAGTGCTAGAGATCTGGGTGTATCTAATGAAAAACTGTTTTTT
NA | NA | TRBJ1-2 | TRBV20-1 | CSASEKDPRFVGGYTF | TGCAGTGCTAGTGAAAAAGACCCCCGTTTCGTGGGGGGCTACACCTTC
once | NA | TRBJ1-3 | TRBV20-1 | CSAIPGPGPSYSGNTIYF | TGCAGTGCTATTCCTGGCCCGGGACCGTCATACTCTGGAAACACCATATATTTT
NA | NA | TRBJ1-5 | TRBV20-1 | CSARVGGNQPQHF | TGCAGTGCTAGAGTGGGTGGCAATCAGCCCCAGCATTTT
NA | TRBD2 | TRBJ2-3 | TRBV6-5 | CASSYRRPGRGRTTDTQYF | TGTGCCAGCAGTTACCGACGCCCGGGGCGGGGGAGAACCACAGATACGCAGTATTTT
NA | NA | TRBJ1-1 | TRBV5-6 | CASSLYRVSKAFF | TGTGCCAGCAGCTTATACAGGGTATCAAAAGCTTTCTTT
NA | NA | TRBJ2-4 | TRBV20-1 | CSARSPGVPKNIQYF | TGCAGTGCTAGATCCCCCGGGGTACCCAAAAACATTCAGTACTTC
many | TRBD2 | TRBJ2-1 | TRBV7-9 | CASSLGAGGSYNEQFF | TGTGCCAGCAGCTTAGGGGCGGGGGGTTCCTACAATGAGCAGTTCTTC
NA | NA | TRBJ2-1 | TRBV6-2/TRBV6-3 | CASSYGQNNEQFF | TGTGCCAGCAGTTACGGGCAGAACAATGAGCAGTTCTTC
once | NA | TRBJ1-3 | TRBV12-3/TRBV12-4 | CASSPGDPGNTIYF | TGTGCCAGCAGTCCGGGGGACCCTGGAAACACCATATATTTT
NA | NA | TRBJ1-5 | TRBV4-2 | CASSQDLLAGLRHF | TGTGCCAGCAGCCAAGATCTATTGGCAGGCCTCCGGCATTTT